This TCR beta chain was sequenced for a study of shared clonotypes between healthy human individuals. Study-level background: Plates per donor: three CD4 naive, three CD4 memory, two CD8 naive, one CD8 memory. Study-level findings and limits: Shared clonotypes: approximately 4.5% naive CD4, around 3.5% naive CD8, around 2.2% memory CD4, 0.4% memory CD8. Few donors limited the genetic and exposure-history diversity represented.

The donors were adults (healthy and HIV-negative) with no recent acute infections or vaccinations. This table comes from immunoSEQ multiplex PCR, and its TCRdb copy is limited to in-frame clones, with some not included. The data show around 510,000 clones, around 95% seen once. A note on this clone: No antigen is known for it.

The V gene lost 7 bases and the J gene lost 4 bases, with 12 bases spanning the gap. Germline assignment: CDR1 SGHRS and CDR2 YFSETQ. This CDR3 spans 14 amino acids. The sequencing sample was made of naive CD4+ T cells sorted from blood. The subset was: CD45RA+ positively selected. This chain uses TRBV5-1 with TRBJ2-6; D tentatively reads TRBD1 or TRBD2 (5 bases each). The sequence came from a woman in her twenties or thirties in good health. The CDR3 sequence: CASLGTPGANVLTF. Here the CDR3 DNA reads TGCGCCAGCCTTGGGACCCCCGGGGCCAACGTCCTGACTTTC. Combining the CDR3 with reference TRBV5-1 and TRBJ2-6 gives the whole variable domain KAGVTQTPRYLIKTRGQQVTLSCSPISGHRSVSWYQQTPGQGLQFLFEYFSETQRNKGNFPGRFSGRQFSNSRSEMNVSTLELGDSALYLCASLGTPGANVLTFGAGSRLTVL.